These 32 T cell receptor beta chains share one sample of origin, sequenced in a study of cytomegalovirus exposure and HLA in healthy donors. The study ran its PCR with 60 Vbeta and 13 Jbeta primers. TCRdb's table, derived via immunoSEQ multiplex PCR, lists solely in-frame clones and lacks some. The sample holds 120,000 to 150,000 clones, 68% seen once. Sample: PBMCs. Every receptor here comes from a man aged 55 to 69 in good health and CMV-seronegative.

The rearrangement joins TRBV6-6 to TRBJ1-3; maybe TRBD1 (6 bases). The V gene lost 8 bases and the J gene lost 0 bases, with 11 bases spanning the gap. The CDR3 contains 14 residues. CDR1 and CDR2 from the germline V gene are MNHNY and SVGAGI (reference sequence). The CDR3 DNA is TGTGCCAGCGGAAGGGGGAACTCTGGAAACACCATATATTTT. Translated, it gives CASGRGNSGNTIYF.

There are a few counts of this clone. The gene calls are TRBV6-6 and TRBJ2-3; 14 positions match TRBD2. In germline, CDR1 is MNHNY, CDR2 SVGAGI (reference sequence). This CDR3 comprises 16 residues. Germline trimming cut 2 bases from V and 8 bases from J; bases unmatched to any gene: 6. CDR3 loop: CASSYPGTSGSGTQYF. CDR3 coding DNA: TGTGCCAGCAGTTACCCGGGGACTAGCGGGAGTGGTACGCAGTATTTT.

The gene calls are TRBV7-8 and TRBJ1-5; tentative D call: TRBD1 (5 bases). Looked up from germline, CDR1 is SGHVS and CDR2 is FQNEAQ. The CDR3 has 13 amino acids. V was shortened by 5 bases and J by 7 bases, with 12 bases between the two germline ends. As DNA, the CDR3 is TGTGCCAGCAGCCGGGAGAGGGACCAGCCCCAGCATTTT. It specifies CASSRERDQPQHF.

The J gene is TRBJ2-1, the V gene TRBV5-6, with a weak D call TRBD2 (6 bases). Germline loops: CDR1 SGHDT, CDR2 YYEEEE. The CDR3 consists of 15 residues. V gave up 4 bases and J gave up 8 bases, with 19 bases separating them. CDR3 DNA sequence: TGTGCCAGCAGCCCAAGGGCTAGCGTTACTTATGAGCAGTTCTTC. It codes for CASSPRASVTYEQFF.

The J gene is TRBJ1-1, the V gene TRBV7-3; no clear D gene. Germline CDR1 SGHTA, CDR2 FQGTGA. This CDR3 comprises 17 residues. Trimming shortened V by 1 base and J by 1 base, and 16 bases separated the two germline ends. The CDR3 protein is CASSLNPPVGPNTEAFF. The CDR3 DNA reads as TGTGCCAGCAGCTTAAACCCCCCAGTGGGCCCGAACACTGAAGCTTTCTTT.

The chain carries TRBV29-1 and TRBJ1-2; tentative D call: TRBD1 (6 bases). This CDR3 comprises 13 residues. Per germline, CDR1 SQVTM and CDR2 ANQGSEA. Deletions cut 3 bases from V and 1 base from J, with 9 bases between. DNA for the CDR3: TGCAGCGTTGATGTAGGGGGTAACTATGGCTACACCTTC. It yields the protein CSVDVGGNYGYTF.

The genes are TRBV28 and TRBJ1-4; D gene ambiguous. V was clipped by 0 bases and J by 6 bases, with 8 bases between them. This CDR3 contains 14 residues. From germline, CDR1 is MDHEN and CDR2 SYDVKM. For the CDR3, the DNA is TGTGCCAGCAGTTTATGGGAGGGTTATGAAAAACTGTTTTTT. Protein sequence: CASSLWEGYEKLFF. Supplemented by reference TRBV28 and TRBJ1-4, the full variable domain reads DVKVTQSSRYLVKRTGEKVFLECVQDMDHENMFWYRQDPGLGLRLIYFSYDVKMKEKGDIPEGYSVSREKKERFSLILESASTNQTSMYLCASSLWEGYEKLFFGSGTQLSVL.

The CDR3 loop is CASSLTSGAGELFF. The CDR3 DNA follows: TGTGCCAGTAGTTTGACTAGCGGGGCCGGGGAGCTGTTTTTT. The rearrangement joins TRBV19 to TRBJ2-2, with 11 bases identical to TRBD2. The germline V gene encodes CDR1 LNHDA and CDR2 SQIVND (reference sequence). Germline trimming cut 5 bases from V and 6 bases from J; bases unmatched to any gene: 2. The CDR3 covers 14 residues.

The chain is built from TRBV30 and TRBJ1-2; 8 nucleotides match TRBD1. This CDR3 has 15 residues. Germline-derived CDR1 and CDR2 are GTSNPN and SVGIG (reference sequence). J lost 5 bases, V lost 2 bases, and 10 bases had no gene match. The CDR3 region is CAWSNEGQGKYGYTF. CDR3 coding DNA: TGTGCCTGGAGTAATGAAGGACAGGGTAAGTATGGCTACACCTTC.

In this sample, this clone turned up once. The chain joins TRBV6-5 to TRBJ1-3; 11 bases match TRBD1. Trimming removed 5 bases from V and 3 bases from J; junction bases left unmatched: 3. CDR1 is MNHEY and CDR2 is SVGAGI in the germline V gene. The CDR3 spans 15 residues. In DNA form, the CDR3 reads TGTGCCAGCAGTCCGGGACAGGGGGTTGGAAACACCATATATTTT. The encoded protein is CASSPGQGVGNTIYF.

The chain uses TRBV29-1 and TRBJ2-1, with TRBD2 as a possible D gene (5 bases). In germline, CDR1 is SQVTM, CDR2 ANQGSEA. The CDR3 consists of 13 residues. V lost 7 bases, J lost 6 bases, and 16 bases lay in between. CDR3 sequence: CSARLTPSNEQFF. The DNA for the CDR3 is TGCAGCGCCAGACTAACACCCTCCAATGAGCAGTTCTTC.

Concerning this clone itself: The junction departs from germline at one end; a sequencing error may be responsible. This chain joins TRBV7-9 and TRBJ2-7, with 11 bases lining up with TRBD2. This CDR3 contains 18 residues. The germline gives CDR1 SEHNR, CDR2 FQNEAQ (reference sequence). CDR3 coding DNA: TGTTCCAGCAGCCAACTCTCGACTAGCGGGACATCGTTCTACGAGCAGTACTTC. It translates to CSSSQLSTSGTSFYEQYF. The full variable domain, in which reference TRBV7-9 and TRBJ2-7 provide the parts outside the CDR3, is DTGVSQNPRHKITKRGQNVTFRCDPISEHNRLYWYRQTLGQGPEFLTYFQNEAQLEKSRLLSDRFSAERPKGSFSTLEIQRTEQGDSAMYLCSSSQLSTSGTSFYEQYFGPGTRLTVT.

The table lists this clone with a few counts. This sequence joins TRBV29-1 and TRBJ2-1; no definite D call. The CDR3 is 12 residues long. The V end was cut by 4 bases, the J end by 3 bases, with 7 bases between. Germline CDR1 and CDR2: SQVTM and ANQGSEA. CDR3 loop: CSVAAVYNEQFF. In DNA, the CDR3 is TGCAGCGTTGCGGCGGTCTACAATGAGCAGTTCTTC.

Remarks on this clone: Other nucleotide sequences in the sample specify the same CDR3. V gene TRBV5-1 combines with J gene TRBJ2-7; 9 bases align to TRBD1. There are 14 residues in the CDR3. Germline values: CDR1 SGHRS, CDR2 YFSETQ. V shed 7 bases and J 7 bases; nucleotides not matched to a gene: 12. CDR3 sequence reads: CASRSRTGVMEQYF. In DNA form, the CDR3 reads TGCGCCAGCCGGTCGCGGACAGGGGTGATGGAGCAGTACTTC.

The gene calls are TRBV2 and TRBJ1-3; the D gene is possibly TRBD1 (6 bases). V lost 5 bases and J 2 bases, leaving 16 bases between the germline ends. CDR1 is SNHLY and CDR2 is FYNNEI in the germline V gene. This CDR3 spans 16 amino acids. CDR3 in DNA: TGTGCCAGCAGTACTCAAGGACAGACCACTGGAAACACCATATATTTT. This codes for CASSTQGQTTGNTIYF.

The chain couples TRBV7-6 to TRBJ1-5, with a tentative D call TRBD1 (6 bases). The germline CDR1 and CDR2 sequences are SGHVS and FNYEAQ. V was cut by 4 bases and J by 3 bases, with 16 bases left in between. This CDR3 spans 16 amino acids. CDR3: CASSSSGTPFNQPQHF. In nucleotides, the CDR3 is TGTGCCAGCAGCTCCTCCGGGACACCATTCAATCAGCCCCAGCATTTT.

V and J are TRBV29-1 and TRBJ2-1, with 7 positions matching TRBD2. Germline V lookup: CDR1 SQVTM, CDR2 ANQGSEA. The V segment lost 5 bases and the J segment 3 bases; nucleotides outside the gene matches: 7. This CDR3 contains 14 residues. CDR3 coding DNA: TGCAGCGTTTTGGGGGGAGGGTTCTACAATGAGCAGTTCTTC. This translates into CSVLGGGFYNEQFF.

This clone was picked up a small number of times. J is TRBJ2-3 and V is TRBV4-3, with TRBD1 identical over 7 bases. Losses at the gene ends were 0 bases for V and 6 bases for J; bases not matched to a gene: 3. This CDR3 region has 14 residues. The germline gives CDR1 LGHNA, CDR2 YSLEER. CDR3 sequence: CASSQERGRDTQYF. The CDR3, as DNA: TGCGCCAGCAGCCAAGAAAGGGGGCGCGATACGCAGTATTTT.

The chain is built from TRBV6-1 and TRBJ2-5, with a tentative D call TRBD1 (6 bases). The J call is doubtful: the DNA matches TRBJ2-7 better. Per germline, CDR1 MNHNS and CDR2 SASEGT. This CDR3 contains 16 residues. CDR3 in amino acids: CASSAPVQGADYEQYF. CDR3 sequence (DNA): TGTGCCAGCAGTGCCCCAGTACAGGGTGCAGATTACGAGCAGTACTTC.

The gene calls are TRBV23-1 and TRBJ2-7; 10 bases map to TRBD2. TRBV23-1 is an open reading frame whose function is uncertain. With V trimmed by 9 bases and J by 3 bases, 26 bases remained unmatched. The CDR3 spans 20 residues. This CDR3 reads CARTPPLGGNSLAGSYEQYF. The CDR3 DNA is TGCGCCAGGACCCCTCCCCTAGGGGGGAACTCACTAGCGGGAAGCTACGAGCAGTACTTC.

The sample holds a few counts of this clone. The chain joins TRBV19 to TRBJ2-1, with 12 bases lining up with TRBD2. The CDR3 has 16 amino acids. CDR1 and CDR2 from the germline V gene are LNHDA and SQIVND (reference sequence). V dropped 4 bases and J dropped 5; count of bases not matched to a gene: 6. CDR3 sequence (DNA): TGTGCCAGTAGTAGTAAACTAGCGGGAGGAAACAATGAGCAGTTCTTC. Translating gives CASSSKLAGGNNEQFF.

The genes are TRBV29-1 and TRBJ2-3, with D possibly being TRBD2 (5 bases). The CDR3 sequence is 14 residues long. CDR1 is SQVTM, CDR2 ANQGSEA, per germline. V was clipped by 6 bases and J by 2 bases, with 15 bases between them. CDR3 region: CSVTGRRSTDTQYF. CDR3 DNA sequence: TGCAGCGTCACGGGCAGGAGGTCCACAGATACGCAGTATTTT.

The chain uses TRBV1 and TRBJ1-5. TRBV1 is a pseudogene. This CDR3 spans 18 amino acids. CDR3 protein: CTSIPGKSSKVGNQPQHF. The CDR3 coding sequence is TGCACCAGCATACCCGGGAAATCCTCGAAGGTGGGCAATCAGCCCCAGCATTTT.

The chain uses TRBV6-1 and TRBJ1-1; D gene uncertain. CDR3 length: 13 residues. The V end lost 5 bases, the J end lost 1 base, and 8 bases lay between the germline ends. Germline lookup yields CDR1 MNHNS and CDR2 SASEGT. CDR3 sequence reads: CASSLQENTEAFF. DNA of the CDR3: TGTGCCAGCAGTCTCCAGGAGAACACTGAAGCTTTCTTT.

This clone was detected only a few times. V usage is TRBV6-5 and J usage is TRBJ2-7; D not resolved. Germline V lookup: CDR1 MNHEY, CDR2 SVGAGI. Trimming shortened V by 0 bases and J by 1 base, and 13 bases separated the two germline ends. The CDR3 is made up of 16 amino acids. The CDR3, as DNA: TGTGCCAGCAGTTACTCACGGCTAGTGCCATCCTACGAGCAGTACTTC. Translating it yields CASSYSRLVPSYEQYF.

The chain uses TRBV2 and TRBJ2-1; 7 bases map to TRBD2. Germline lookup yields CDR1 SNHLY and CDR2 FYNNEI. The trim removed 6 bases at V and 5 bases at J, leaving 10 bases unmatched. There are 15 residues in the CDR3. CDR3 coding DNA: TGTGCCAGCAGGCGTGGGACGGGAGGTAACAATGAGCAGTTCTTC. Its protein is CASRRGTGGNNEQFF.

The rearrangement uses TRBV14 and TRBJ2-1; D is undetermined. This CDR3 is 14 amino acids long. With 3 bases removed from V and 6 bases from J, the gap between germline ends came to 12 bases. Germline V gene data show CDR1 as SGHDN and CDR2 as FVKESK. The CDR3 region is CASSQIRVLNEQFF. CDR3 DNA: TGTGCCAGCAGCCAGATCCGGGTCCTCAATGAGCAGTTCTTC. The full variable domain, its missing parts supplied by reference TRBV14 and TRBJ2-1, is EAGVTQFPSHSVIEKGQTVTLRCDPISGHDNLYWYRRVMGKEIKFLLHFVKESKQDESGMPNNRFLAERTGGTYSTLKVQPAELEDSGVYFCASSQIRVLNEQFFGPGTRLTVL.

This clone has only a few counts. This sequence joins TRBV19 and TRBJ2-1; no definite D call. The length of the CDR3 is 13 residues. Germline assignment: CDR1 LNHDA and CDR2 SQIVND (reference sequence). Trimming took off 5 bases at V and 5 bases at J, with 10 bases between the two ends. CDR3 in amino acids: CASSSRLDNEQFF. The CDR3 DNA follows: TGTGCCAGTAGTTCTCGACTTGACAATGAGCAGTTCTTC.

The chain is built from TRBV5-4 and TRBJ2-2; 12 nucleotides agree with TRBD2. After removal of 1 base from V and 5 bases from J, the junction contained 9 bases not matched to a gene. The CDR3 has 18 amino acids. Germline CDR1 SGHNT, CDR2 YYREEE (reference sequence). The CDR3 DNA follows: TGTGCCAGCAGCTTGCCGGGCCTAGCGGGAGGGCCTACCGGGGAGCTGTTTTTT. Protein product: CASSLPGLAGGPTGELFF.

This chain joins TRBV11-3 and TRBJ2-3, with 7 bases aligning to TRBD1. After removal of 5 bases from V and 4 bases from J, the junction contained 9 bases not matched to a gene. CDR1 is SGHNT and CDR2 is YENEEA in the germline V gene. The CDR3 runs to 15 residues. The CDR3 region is CASSPGGTGADTQYF. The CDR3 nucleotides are TGTGCCAGCAGCCCTGGGGGAACAGGGGCAGATACGCAGTATTTT.

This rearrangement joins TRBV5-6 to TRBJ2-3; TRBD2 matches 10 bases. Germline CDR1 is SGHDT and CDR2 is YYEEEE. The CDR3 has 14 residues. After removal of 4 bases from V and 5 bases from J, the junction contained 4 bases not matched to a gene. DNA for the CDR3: TGTGCCAGCAGCCCGGGACTAGCGCTAGATACGCAGTATTTT. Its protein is CASSPGLALDTQYF.

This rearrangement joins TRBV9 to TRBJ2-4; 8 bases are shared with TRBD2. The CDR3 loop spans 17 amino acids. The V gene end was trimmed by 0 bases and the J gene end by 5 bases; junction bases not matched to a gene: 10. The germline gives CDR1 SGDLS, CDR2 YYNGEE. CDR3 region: CASSVAVNGGAQNIQYF. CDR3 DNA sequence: TGTGCCAGCAGCGTAGCTGTGAACGGGGGGGCCCAAAACATTCAGTACTTC.